The T cell receptor (beta chain) described here comes from a study of cytomegalovirus exposure and HLA in healthy donors. Study-level information: Samples from HLA-typed donors yielded about 85 million unique TCRs in an early data release. Among over 300 genotyped donors, around 80% fell in the Caucasian-associated ancestry cluster.

The ends were cut back, 5 bases at V and 2 bases at J, with 10 bases in the middle. CDR3 size: 13 residues. Germline assignment: CDR1 MDHEN and CDR2 SYDVKM. 60 Vbeta and 13 Jbeta primers were used in PCR. Libraries were prepared by immunoSEQ multiplex PCR; TCRdb keeps only in-frame clonotypes and omits some of them. The sample includes about 220,000 clones, less than 85% of them seen just once. The study, taken as a whole, reports: When the data were analyzed later, several of the most significant clusters appeared to be linked to common viral pathogens. Using the classifier, cytomegalovirus status was reportedly diagnosed with high specificity and sensitivity.

A note on this clone: Its target is not known.

The chain joins TRBV28 to TRBJ2-7; D possibly corresponds to TRBD1 (6 bases). The source of this sequence is a man aged 18 to 30 in good health and CMV-seronegative. Sequenced: PBMCs. CDR3 DNA sequence: TGTGCCAGCAGTCCTCGGACAGCCTACGAGCAGTACTTC. It codes for CASSPRTAYEQYF.